A selection of T cell receptor beta chains follows, all from one sample in a study of blood T cell repertoires in COVID-19. Profiled with immunoSEQ multiplex PCR; TCRdb holds only in-frame clones, not every one. The sample has under 75,000 clones, approximately 92% seen once. The source material was peripheral blood. The source of these receptors is a man aged 45-60 years with active COVID-19. Both conserved end residues are part of each CDR3. The D gene is left open where the match is weak. Where a row states a size, it is once, few, many or the class of an expanded clone; other rows omit it.

clone_size,v_call,d_call,j_call,cdr3_length,cdr3_nt,cdr3_aa
few,TRBV10-3,-,TRBJ1-2,16,TGTGCCATCAGTGAGAGCGGGACACCGATCAACTATGGCTACACCTTC,CAISESGTPINYGYTF
-,TRBV6-5,-,TRBJ1-3,15,TGTGCCAGCAGCGCGGGGTGGGGGGATGGAAACACCATATATTTT,CASSAGWGDGNTIYF
-,TRBV10-2,-,TRBJ2-7,13,TGCGCCAGCAGTCAATACGACAGAATCGAGCAGTACTTC,CASSQYDRIEQYF
-,TRBV24-1,-,TRBJ1-1,13,TGTGCCACCTCGATGGGGGGATCCACTGAAGCTTTCTTT,CATSMGGSTEAFF
-,TRBV7-3,-,TRBJ2-1,16,TGTGCCAGCAGCTCCCGCCCCGGGGGCTCCTACAATGAGCAGTTCTTC,CASSSRPGGSYNEQFF
-,TRBV5-1,TRBD1,TRBJ2-7,15,TGCGCCAGCAGCCAGACAGGGGGGGGCGGGTACGAGCAGTACTTC,CASSQTGGGGYEQYF
once,TRBV19,-,TRBJ2-5,17,TGTGCCAGTAGTATTCTTTGGACAGGAGGGTACCAAGAGACCCAGTACTTC,CASSILWTGGYQETQYF
-,TRBV2,-,TRBJ2-3,15,TGTGCCACCGCCTCACTAGGAAGTATCGCAGATACGCAGTATTTT,CATASLGSIADTQYF
-,TRBV11-2,-,TRBJ2-5,13,TGTGCCAGCAGCATGGGCTACCAAGAGACCCAGTACTTC,CASSMGYQETQYF
-,TRBV7-2,TRBD1,TRBJ1-1,15,TGTGCCAGCAGCATTCGGACAGGCATCGTGTATGAAGCTTTCTTT,CASSIRTGIVYEAFF
-,TRBV6-5,-,TRBJ1-1,13,TGTGCCAGCAGTACCACACTGAACACTGAAGCTTTCTTT,CASSTTLNTEAFF
-,TRBV7-9,-,TRBJ1-1,11,TGTGCCAGCAGAAAGCAAACTGCAGCTTTCTTT,CASRKQTAAFF
-,TRBV19,-,TRBJ2-3,14,TGTGCCAGTAGTAGCGAAACTAGCACAGATACGCAGTATTTT,CASSSETSTDTQYF
-,TRBV5-6,TRBD2,TRBJ2-1,16,TGTGCCAGCAGCTTGCAAGGGCGGGAGAGGTACAATGAGCAGTTCTTC,CASSLQGRERYNEQFF
-,TRBV4-2,-,TRBJ2-6,17,TGTGCCAGCAGCCGAGATAGCGGTACGCGTGGGGCCAACGTCCTGACTTTC,CASSRDSGTRGANVLTF
-,TRBV7-8,-,TRBJ1-1,16,TGTGCCAGCAGCTTAGGGGGGAGGGGCGTTAACACTGAAGCTTTCTTT,CASSLGGRGVNTEAFF
-,TRBV5-1,TRBD1,TRBJ2-2,14,TGCGCCAGCACAGGGACAGAGAACACCGGGGAGCTGTTTTTT,CASTGTENTGELFF
-,TRBV19,TRBD2,TRBJ2-7,16,TGTGCCAGTAGTATAACTAGCGTAGACGTAACCTACGAGCAGTACTTC,CASSITSVDVTYEQYF
-,TRBV5-6,-,TRBJ1-2,10,TGTGCCAGCTGGGGGGGTGGCTACACCTTC,CASWGGGYTF
-,TRBV6-5,-,TRBJ2-7,16,TGTGCCAGCAGTTACACCGACCGGGGGAGCTCCTACGAGCAGTACTTC,CASSYTDRGSSYEQYF